This T cell receptor (beta chain) was obtained from a study of tumor and adjacent non-tumor tissue in lung cancer. V was shortened by 1 base and J by 12 bases, with 7 bases between the two germline ends. The germline CDR1 and CDR2 sequences are LGHNA and YNFKEQ. The CDR3 extends over 12 amino acids. Three rounds of nested PCR, following a modified ARM-PCR protocol, produced the TCRbeta library. A single record per CDR3 protein comes from TCRdb applying MiXCR to the multiplex PCR reads. The table includes around 210,000 distinct CDR3 sequences, around 71% detected once. The template was RNA from unsorted bulk tissue. On this clonotype: A much larger clone differs from this one at a single base, so this may be a read error.

The TCR originated in a man aged 60 to 69 with non-small cell lung cancer. The chain couples TRBV4-2 to TRBJ1-6; D unresolved. The sequenced material came from lung tumor tissue. CDR3 nucleotide sequence: TGTGCCAGCAGCCAAGTTCGGGGACCCCTCCACTTT. This gives the protein CASSQVRGPLHF.